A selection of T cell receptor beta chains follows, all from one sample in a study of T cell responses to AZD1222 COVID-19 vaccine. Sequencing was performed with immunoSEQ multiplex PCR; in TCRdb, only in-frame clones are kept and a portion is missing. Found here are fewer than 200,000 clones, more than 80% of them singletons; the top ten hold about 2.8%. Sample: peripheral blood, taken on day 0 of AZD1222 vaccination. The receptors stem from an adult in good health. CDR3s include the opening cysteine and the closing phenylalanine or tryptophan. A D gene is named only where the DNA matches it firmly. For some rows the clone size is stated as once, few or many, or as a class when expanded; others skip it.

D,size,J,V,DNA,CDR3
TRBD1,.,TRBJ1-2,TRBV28,TGTGCCAGCAGTTTACGGGGACAGGGCTACTATGGCTACACCTTC,CASSLRGQGYYGYTF
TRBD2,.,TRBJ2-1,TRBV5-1,TGCGCCAGCAGCTCTAGCGGGGGCTCCTACAATGAGCAGTTCTTC,CASSSSGGSYNEQFF
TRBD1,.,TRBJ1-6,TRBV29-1,TGCAGCGTTGAAGAACCGGCAGGGGGAAATTCACCCCTCCACTTT,CSVEEPAGGNSPLHF
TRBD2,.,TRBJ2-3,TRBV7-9,TGTGCCAGCAGCTTATCAGGACTAGCGGGAGTCGGGTCGACAGATACGCAGTATTTT,CASSLSGLAGVGSTDTQYF
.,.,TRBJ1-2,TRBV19,TGTGCCAGTAGTATGGCCAGGGGTGGTTTTGGTGGCTACACCTTC,CASSMARGGFGGYTF
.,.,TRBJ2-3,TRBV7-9,TGTGCCAGCAGCCCGGAGGACAGCACAGATACGCAGTATTTT,CASSPEDSTDTQYF
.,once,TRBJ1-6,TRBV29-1,TGCAGCGCTGGGACCGATGGACCCCTCCACTTT,CSAGTDGPLHF
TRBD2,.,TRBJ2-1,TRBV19,TGTGCCAGTAGTGGAGGGGACTATTACAATGAGCAGTTCTTC,CASSGGDYYNEQFF
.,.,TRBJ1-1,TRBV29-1,TGCAGCGTCGCTAAGGGGGGGGACACTGAAGCTTTCTTT,CSVAKGGDTEAFF
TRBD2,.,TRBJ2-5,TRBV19,TGTGCCAGTAGTATGGGGAGCGGGGCAAACCAAGAGACCCAGTACTTC,CASSMGSGANQETQYF
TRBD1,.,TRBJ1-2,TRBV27,TGTGCCAGCAGCTACGTCGGGACAGGGCTCTCATTCGGCGGCTACACCTTC,CASSYVGTGLSFGGYTF
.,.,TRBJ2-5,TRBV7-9,TGTGCCAGCTCCGGACCGACTAAAAACCAAGAGACCCAGTACTTC,CASSGPTKNQETQYF
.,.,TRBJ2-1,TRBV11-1,TGTGCCAGCAGCTTAGGGGCGACCGAGCAGTTCTTC,CASSLGATEQFF
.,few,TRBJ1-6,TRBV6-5,TGTGCCAGCAGTTACGCGGGGGCTGGTTCACCCCTCCACTTT,CASSYAGAGSPLHF
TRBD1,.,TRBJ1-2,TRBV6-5,TGTGCCAGCAGTTCCTATGACAGGGGAGGCTATGGCTACACCTTC,CASSSYDRGGYGYTF
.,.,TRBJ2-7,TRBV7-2,TGTGCCAGCAGCTTGGTTGTCGGGTACGAGCAGTACTTC,CASSLVVGYEQYF
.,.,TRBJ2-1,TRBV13,TGTGCCAGCAGCCTTTCCGGTTCCTACAATGAGCAGTTCTTC,CASSLSGSYNEQFF
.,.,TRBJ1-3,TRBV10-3,TGTGCCATCAGAGTGGCTGGTTCCTCTGGAAACACCATATATTTT,CAIRVAGSSGNTIYF
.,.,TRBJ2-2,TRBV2,TGTGCCAGCAGTGAACGCGGGCTGAACACCGGGGAGCTGTTTTTT,CASSERGLNTGELFF
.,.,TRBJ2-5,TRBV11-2,TGTGCCAGCAGCTTAGTTGGGAGAGCGGAGACCCAGTACTTC,CASSLVGRAETQYF
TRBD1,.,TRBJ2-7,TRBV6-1,TGTGCCAGCAGTGAAGGAAGGAGGACAGGCGAGCAGTACTTC,CASSEGRRTGEQYF
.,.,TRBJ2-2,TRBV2,TGTGCCAGCAGCGTTACCGGGGAGCTGTTTTTT,CASSVTGELFF
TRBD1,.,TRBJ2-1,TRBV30,TGTGCCTCTTCTCCCGGTGGACAGGGATCGAATGAGCAGTTCTTC,CASSPGGQGSNEQFF
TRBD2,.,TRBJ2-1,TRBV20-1,TGCAGTGCCAGTGACGGCGGGAGTCTGCCCTACAATGAGCAGTTCTTC,CSASDGGSLPYNEQFF
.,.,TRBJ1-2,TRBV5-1,TGCGCCAGCAGCCAGAATGTTGGATTCTATGGCTACACCTTC,CASSQNVGFYGYTF
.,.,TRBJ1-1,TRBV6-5,TGTGCCAGCGGGTTCATGAACACTGAAGCTTTCTTT,CASGFMNTEAFF
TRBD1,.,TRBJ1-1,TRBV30,TGTGCCTGGAGTATTGGGACAGGGTACCTGAACACTGAAGCTTTCTTT,CAWSIGTGYLNTEAFF
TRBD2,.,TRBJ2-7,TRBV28,TGTGCCAGCAGTTCCGGGAGGGCCTCTGGGGAGCAGTACTTC,CASSSGRASGEQYF
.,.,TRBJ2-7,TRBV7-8,TGTGCCAGCAGCTTAGCTATAGGACCCGCCTACGAGCAGTACTTC,CASSLAIGPAYEQYF
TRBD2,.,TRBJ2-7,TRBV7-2,TGTGCCAGCAGCCACTTCGGCCCAGCGGGAAGCTCCTACGAGCAGTACTTC,CASSHFGPAGSSYEQYF
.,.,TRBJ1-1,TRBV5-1,TGCGCCAGCAGCTGGGGAGGCGGGGCTGTGAACACTGAAGCTTTCTTT,CASSWGGGAVNTEAFF
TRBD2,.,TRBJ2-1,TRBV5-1,TGCGCCAGCAGCTTGTTGTTAGGGACTAGCGGGTCCAATGAGCAGTTCTTC,CASSLLLGTSGSNEQFF
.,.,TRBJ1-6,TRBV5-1,TGCGCCAGCAGCTTGGAAGTCGGGGCTTTGAATTCACCCCTCCACTTT,CASSLEVGALNSPLHF
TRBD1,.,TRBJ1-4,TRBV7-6,TGTGCCACGGGACAGGGGGCGCTCCGGGGGAGTGAAAAACTGTTTTTT,CATGQGALRGSEKLFF
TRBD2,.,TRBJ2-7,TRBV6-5,TGTGCCAGCAGTTCTCGGAGGACTAGCCCCTACGAGCAGTACTTC,CASSSRRTSPYEQYF
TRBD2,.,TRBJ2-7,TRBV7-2,TGTGCCAGCAGCCCCTTGACTAGCGGTTACGAGCAGTACTTC,CASSPLTSGYEQYF
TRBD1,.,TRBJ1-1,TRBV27,TGTGCCAGCAGTTACAGGGGGACTGAAGCTTTCTTT,CASSYRGTEAFF